The T cell receptor beta chain under discussion was sequenced for a study of early T cells in non-severe SARS-CoV-2 infection. CDR1 and CDR2 (germline): SQVTM, ANQGSEA. The trim removed 6 bases at V and 2 bases at J, leaving 5 bases unmatched. There are 15 residues in the CDR3. TCRdb called the 5' RACE reads again in MiXCR, with one record for every CDR3 protein. This table holds tens of thousands of distinct CDR3 sequences, about an eighth found once. In this sample, this clonotype turned up a few times. The origin of this receptor is an adult who was a healthcare worker with PCR-confirmed SARS-CoV-2 infection or an uninfected control (not recorded which). The V and J genes are TRBV29-1 and TRBJ2-6, with 9 bases matching TRBD1. This specimen consisted of whole blood, obtained at baseline. This chain's CDR3 is CSVAGTGPGANVLTF. In DNA form, the CDR3 reads TGCAGCGTCGCCGGGACAGGGCCTGGGGCCAACGTCCTGACTTTC.